These 11 T cell receptor beta chains came from one sample sequenced in a study of blood T cells in healthy people across ages. PCR was performed a second time for roughly 7 to 11 cycles using a sample-barcoded 5' primer and a J-beta primer mix. TCRdb ran MiXCR on the 5' RACE reads and lists one entry per CDR3 protein. The profile covers approximately 1,000,000 distinct CDR3 sequences, with less than 50% appearing a single time and 15% to 20% taken by the ten largest. Material for sequencing was blood. The receptors were gathered from a woman in her fifties or sixties in good health.

The rearrangement links TRBV15 to TRBJ2-1; D is unresolved. The CDR3 has 14 amino acids. Germline V gene lookup returns CDR1 LNHNV and CDR2 YYDKDF (reference sequence). Trimming shortened V by 6 bases and J by 0 bases, and 9 bases separated the two germline ends. CDR3 coding DNA: TGTGCCACCAGTCTACAGAGCTCCTACAATGAGCAGTTCTTC. Protein sequence: CATSLQSSYNEQFF.

This clonotype was picked up a small number of times. The J gene is TRBJ2-1, the V gene TRBV20-1; 14 positions match TRBD2. Germline assignment: CDR1 DFQATT and CDR2 SNEGSKA (reference sequence). The CDR3 is made up of 15 amino acids. J was trimmed by 7 bases and V by 6 bases; bases with no gene match: 8. CDR3 sequence reads: CSAFTGLAGANEQFF. The CDR3 coding sequence is TGCAGTGCATTTACGGGACTAGCGGGAGCGAATGAGCAGTTCTTC.

This clonotype was seen only a few times. This chain links TRBV29-1 with TRBJ2-7; 9 bases match TRBD2. Germline V gene sequence: CDR1 SQVTM, CDR2 ANQGSEA. CDR3 length: 13 residues. The junction had 4 bases not matched to a gene; V was cut back by 4 bases and J by 3 bases. The CDR3 protein is CSVGGRAFYEQYF. The CDR3 nucleotides are TGCAGCGTTGGCGGGAGGGCCTTCTACGAGCAGTACTTC.

The chain joins TRBV20-1 to TRBJ1-5; the match to TRBD1 covers 10 bases. CDR3 length equals 14 residues. V lost 3 bases to trimming and J lost 3 bases; unmatched junction nucleotides: 2. Germline values: CDR1 DFQATT, CDR2 SNEGSKA (reference sequence). The CDR3 region has the DNA TGCAGTGCTAGGGGACAGGGGCCCAATCAGCCCCAGCATTTT. It translates to CSARGQGPNQPQHF.

The chain joins TRBV7-8 to TRBJ1-4; 8 nucleotides line up with TRBD1. The CDR3 sequence is 15 residues long. In germline, CDR1 is SGHVS, CDR2 FQNEAQ. Trimming removed 4 bases from V and 8 bases from J; junction bases left unmatched: 9. The CDR3 here is CASSSRQGTTEKLFF. CDR3 nucleotides: TGTGCCAGCAGCTCCCGACAGGGGACTACGGAAAAACTGTTTTTT.

The gene calls are TRBV6-5 and TRBJ1-2; D is undetermined. The CDR3 runs 13 residues. V lost 7 bases and J lost 8, with 17 bases in between. Germline V gene sequence: CDR1 MNHEY, CDR2 SVGAGI. In nucleotides, the CDR3 is TGTGCCAGCACCCTCAGTCCGGGGAAAGGCTACACCTTC. This sequence encodes CASTLSPGKGYTF.

The rearrangement joins TRBV10-1 to TRBJ2-2; D remains ambiguous. This CDR3 comprises 15 residues. Trimming removed 3 bases from V and 1 base from J, with 9 bases in between. Per the germline V gene, CDR1 is WNHNN and CDR2 is SYGVQD (reference sequence). The CDR3 nucleotides are TGCGCCAGCAGTGATGCCAGAATGAACACCGGGGAGCTGTTTTTT. It translates to CASSDARMNTGELFF.

This clonotype has ten or more counts. The CDR3 DNA reads as TGTGCCACCAGTGATTCCCTAACTGGGGCCAACGTCCTGACTTTC. As protein: CATSDSLTGANVLTF. This chain links TRBV24-1 with TRBJ2-6; D is uncertain. Germline CDR1 is KGHDR and CDR2 is SFDVKD. The V gene lost 2 bases and the J gene lost 2 bases, with 6 bases spanning the gap. The CDR3 runs 15 residues.

This clonotype was seen a handful of times. The chain carries TRBV3-1 and TRBJ2-5; 8 nucleotides align to TRBD2. The CDR3 runs to 17 residues. Trimming cost V 0 bases and J 6 bases; bases outside gene matches: 12. Germline loops: CDR1 LGHDT, CDR2 YNNKEL (reference sequence). CDR3 DNA: TGTGCCAGCAGCCAAGATTCGGGGAGCGGGAGTTGGAAGACCCAGTACTTC. Its translation: CASSQDSGSGSWKTQYF.

V is TRBV11-2 and J is TRBJ2-7; TRBD1 agrees at 9 bases. CDR3 length equals 15 residues. J was trimmed by 1 base and V by 6 bases; bases with no gene match: 7. The germline CDR1 and CDR2 sequences are SGHAT and FQNNGV. In DNA, the CDR3 is TGTGCCAGCAGTCCCCGGGACAGGGAGTCCTACGAGCAGTACTTC. Its protein is CASSPRDRESYEQYF. The full variable domain, rest sourced from reference TRBV11-2 and TRBJ2-7, is EAGVAQSPRYKIIEKRQSVAFWCNPISGHATLYWYQQILGQGPKLLIQFQNNGVVDDSQLPKDRFSAERLKGVDSTLKIQPAKLEDSAVYLCASSPRDRESYEQYFGPGTRLTVT.

This clonotype has more than one count but fewer than ten. V gene TRBV3-1 combines with J gene TRBJ2-1, with TRBD2 as a possible D gene (5 bases). The germline gives CDR1 LGHDT, CDR2 YNNKEL (reference sequence). The CDR3 length is 13 residues. Trimming stripped 3 bases from V and 9 bases from J, with 12 bases between. As DNA, the CDR3 is TGTGCCAGCAGCCAGCTAGCTGTAGGTGAGCAGTTCTTC. The encoded protein is CASSQLAVGEQFF.